This T cell receptor beta chain originates from a study of T cells in localized non-small cell lung cancer. The germline V gene has CDR1 LNHDA and CDR2 SQIVND (reference sequence). The V and J ends lost 1 base and 6 bases respectively, with 10 bases between them. The CDR3 runs to 13 residues. Repertoires were generated with immunoSEQ multiplex PCR, while TCRdb's copy carries only in-frame clones and drops some. The data show about 28,000 clones, approximately 88% seen once. The receptor was isolated from a male donor at least 60 years old with stage I lung adenocarcinoma. Material: peripheral blood, obtained before any cancer treatment. The chain recombines TRBV19 with TRBJ2-7, with a possible D match to TRBD2 (5 bases). CDR3 protein: CASSIGSGFEQYF. In DNA form, the CDR3 reads TGTGCCAGTAGTATAGGGAGCGGTTTCGAGCAGTACTTC.